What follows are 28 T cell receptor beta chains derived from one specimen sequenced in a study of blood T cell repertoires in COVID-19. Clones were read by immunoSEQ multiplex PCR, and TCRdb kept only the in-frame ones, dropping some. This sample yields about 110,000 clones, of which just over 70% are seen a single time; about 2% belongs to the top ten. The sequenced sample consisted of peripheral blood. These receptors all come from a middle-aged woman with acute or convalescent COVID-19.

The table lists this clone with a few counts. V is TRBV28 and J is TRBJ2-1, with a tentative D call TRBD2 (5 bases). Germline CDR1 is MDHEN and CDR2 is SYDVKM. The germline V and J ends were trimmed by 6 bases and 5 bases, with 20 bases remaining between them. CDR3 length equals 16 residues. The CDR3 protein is CASRLARSGNHNEQFF. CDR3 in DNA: TGTGCCAGCAGACTTGCGAGGTCGGGGAACCACAATGAGCAGTTCTTC. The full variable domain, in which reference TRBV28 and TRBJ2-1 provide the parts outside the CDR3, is DVKVTQSSRYLVKRTGEKVFLECVQDMDHENMFWYRQDPGLGLRLIYFSYDVKMKEKGDIPEGYSVSREKKERFSLILESASTNQTSMYLCASRLARSGNHNEQFFGPGTRLTVL.

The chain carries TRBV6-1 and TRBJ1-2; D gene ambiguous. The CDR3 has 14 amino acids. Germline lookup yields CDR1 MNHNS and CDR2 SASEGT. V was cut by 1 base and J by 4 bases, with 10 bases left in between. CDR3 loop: CASSEETGVYGYTF. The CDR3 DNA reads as TGTGCCAGCAGTGAAGAAACGGGAGTCTATGGCTACACCTTC.

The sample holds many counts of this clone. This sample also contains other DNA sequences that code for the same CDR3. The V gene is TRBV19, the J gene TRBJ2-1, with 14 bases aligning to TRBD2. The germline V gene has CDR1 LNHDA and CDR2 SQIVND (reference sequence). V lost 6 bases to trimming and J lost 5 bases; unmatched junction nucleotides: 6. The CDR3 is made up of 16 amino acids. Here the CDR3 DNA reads TGTGCCAGTAGGGGGACTAGCGGGGGTCCGGACAATGAGCAGTTCTTC. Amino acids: CASRGTSGGPDNEQFF.

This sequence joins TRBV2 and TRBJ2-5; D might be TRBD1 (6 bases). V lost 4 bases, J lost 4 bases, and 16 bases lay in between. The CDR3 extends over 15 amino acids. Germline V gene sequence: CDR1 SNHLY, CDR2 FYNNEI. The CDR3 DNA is TGTGCCAGCAGTGCCCTAACAACAGGGAGAGAGACCCAGTACTTC. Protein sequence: CASSALTTGRETQYF.

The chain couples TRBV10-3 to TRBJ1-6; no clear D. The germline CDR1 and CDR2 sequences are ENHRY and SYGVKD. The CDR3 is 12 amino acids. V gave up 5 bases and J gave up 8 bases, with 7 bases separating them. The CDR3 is CAISHGDSPLHF. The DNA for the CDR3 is TGTGCCATCAGTCACGGGGATTCACCCCTCCACTTT.

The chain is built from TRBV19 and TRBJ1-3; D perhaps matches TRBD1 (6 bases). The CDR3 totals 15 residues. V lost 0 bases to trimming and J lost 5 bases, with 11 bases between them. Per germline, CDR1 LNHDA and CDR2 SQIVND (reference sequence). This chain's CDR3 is CASSIDSTGRNTIYF. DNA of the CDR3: TGTGCCAGTAGTATAGATTCGACAGGAAGAAACACCATATATTTT.

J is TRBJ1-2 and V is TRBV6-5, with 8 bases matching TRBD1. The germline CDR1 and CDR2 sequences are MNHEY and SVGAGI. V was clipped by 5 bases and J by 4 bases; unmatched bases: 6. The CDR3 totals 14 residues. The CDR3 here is CASSLQGVGYGYTF. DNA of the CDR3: TGTGCCAGCAGTCTACAGGGGGTAGGCTATGGCTACACCTTC.

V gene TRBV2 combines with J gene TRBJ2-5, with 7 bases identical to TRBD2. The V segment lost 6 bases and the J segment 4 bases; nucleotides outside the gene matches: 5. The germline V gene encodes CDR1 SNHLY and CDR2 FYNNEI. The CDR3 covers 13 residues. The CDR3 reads CASSWGEGETQYF. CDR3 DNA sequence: TGTGCCAGCAGCTGGGGGGAGGGAGAGACCCAGTACTTC.

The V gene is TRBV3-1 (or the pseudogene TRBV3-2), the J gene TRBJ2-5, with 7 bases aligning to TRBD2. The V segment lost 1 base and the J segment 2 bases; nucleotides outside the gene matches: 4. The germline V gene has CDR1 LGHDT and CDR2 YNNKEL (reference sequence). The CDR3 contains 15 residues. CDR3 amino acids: CASSQGAGGQETQYF. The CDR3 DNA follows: TGTGCCAGCAGCCAAGGGGCCGGGGGGCAAGAGACCCAGTACTTC.

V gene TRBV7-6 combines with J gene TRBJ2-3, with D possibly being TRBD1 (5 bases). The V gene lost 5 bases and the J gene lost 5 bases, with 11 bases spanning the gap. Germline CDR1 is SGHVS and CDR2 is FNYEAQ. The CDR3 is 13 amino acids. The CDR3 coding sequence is TGTGCCAGCAGCACGCAGGGTGGAGATACGCAGTATTTT. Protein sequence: CASSTQGGDTQYF. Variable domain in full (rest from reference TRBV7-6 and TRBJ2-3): GAGVSQSPRYKVTKRGQDVALRCDPISGHVSLYWYRQALGQGPEFLTYFNYEAQQDKSGLPNDRFSAERPEGSISTLTIQRTEQRDSAMYRCASSTQGGDTQYFGPGTRLTVL.

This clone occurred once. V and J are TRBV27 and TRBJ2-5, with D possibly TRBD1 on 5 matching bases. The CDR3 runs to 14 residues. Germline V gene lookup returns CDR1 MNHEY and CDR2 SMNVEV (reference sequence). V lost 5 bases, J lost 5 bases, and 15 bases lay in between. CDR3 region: CASSPLTDWETQYF. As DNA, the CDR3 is TGTGCCAGCAGTCCCCTGACAGATTGGGAGACCCAGTACTTC.

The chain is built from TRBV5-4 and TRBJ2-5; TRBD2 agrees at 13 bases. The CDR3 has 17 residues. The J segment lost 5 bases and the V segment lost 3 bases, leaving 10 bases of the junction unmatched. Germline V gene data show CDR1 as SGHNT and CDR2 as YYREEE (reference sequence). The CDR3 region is CASSSGLAGALRETQYF. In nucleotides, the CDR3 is TGTGCCAGCAGCTCCGGACTAGCGGGGGCCCTTCGGGAGACCCAGTACTTC.

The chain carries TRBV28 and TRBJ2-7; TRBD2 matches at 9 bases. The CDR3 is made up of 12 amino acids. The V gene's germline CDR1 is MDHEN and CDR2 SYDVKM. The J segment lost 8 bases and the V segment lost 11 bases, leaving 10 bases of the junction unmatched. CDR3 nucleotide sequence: TGTGCCGGGAGGGGCGGGGGGGGTCAGCAGTACTTC. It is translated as CAGRGGGGQQYF.

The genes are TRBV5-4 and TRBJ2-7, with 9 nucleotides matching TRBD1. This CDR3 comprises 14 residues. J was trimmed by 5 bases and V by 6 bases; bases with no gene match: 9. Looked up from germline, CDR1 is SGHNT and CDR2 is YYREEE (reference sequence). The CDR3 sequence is CASTPGTGLDEQYF. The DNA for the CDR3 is TGTGCCAGCACCCCCGGGACAGGGTTAGACGAGCAGTACTTC.

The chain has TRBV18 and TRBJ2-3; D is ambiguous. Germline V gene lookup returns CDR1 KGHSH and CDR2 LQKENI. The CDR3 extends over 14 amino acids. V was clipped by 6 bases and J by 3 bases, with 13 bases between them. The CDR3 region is CASSALVGTDTQYF. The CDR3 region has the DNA TGTGCCAGCTCTGCCCTTGTCGGGACAGATACGCAGTATTTT. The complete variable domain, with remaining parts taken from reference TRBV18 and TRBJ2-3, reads NAGVMQNPRHLVRRRGQEARLRCSPMKGHSHVYWYRQLPEEGLKFMVYLQKENIIDESGMPKERFSAEFPKEGPSILRIQQVVRGDSAAYFCASSALVGTDTQYFGPGTRLTVL.

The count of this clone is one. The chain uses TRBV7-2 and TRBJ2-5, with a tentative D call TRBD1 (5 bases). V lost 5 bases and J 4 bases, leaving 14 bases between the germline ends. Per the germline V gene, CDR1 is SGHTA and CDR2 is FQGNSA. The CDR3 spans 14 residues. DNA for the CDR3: TGTGCCAGCAGCCCGACAGTTAGAGCAGAGACCCAGTACTTC. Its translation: CASSPTVRAETQYF.

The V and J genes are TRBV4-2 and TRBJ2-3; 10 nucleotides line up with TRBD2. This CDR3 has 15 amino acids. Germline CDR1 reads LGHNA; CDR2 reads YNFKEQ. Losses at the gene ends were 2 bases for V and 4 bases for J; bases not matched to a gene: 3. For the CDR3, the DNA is TGTGCCAGCAGCCAAAGTCTAGCGGGGGCAGATACGCAGTATTTT. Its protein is CASSQSLAGADTQYF.

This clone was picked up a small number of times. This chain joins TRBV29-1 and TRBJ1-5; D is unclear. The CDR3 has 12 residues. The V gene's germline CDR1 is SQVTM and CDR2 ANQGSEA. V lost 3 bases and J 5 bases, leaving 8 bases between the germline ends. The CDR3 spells CSVEEGDQPQHF. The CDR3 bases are TGCAGCGTTGAGGAGGGAGATCAGCCCCAGCATTTT.

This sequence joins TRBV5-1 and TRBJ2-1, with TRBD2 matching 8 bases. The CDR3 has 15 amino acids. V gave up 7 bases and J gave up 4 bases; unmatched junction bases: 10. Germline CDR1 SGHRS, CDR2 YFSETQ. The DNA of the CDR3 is TGCGCCAGCGGCCCGGGGGGGATTCAGTACAATGAGCAGTTCTTC. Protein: CASGPGGIQYNEQFF.

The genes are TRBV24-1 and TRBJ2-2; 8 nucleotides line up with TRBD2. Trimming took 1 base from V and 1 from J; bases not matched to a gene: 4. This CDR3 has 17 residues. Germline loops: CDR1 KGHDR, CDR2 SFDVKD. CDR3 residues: CATSDFGGGLNTGELFF. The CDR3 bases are TGTGCCACCAGTGATTTTGGCGGGGGGCTGAACACCGGGGAGCTGTTTTTT.

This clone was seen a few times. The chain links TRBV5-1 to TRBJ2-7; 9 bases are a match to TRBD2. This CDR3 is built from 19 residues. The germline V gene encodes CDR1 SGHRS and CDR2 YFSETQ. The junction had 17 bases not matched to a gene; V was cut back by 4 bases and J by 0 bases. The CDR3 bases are TGCGCCAGCAGCCTACAAATACGGACTAGCGAGACCAGCTCCTACGAGCAGTACTTC. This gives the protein CASSLQIRTSETSSYEQYF. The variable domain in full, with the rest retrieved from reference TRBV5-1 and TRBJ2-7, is KAGVTQTPRYLIKTRGQQVTLSCSPISGHRSVSWYQQTPGQGLQFLFEYFSETQRNKGNFPGRFSGRQFSNSRSEMNVSTLELGDSALYLCASSLQIRTSETSSYEQYFGPGTRLTVT.

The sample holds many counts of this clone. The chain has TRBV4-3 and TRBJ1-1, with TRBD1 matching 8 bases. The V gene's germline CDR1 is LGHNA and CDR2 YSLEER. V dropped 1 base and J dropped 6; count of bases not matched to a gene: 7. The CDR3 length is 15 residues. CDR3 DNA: TGCGCCAGCAGCCAAGCCAGGACAGGGCGCGCTGAAGCTTTCTTT. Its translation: CASSQARTGRAEAFF.

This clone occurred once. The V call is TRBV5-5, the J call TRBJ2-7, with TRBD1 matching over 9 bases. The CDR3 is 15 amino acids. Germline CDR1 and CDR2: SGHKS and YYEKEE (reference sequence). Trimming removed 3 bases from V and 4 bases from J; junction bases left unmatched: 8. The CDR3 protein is CASSSWPGQGYEQYF. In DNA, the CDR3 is TGTGCCAGCAGCTCGTGGCCCGGACAGGGGTACGAGCAGTACTTC.

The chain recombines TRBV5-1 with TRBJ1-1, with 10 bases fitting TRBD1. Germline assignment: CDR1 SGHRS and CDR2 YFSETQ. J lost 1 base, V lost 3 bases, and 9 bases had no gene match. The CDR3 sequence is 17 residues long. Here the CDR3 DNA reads TGCGCCAGCAGCTCGGGACAGGGGATGGGGAAGAACACTGAAGCTTTCTTT. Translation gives CASSSGQGMGKNTEAFF.

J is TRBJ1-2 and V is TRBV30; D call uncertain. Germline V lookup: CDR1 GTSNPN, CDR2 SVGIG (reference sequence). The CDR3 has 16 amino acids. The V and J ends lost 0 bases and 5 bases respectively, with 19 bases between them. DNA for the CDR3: TGTGCCTGGAGTGTAATGCAGGCCATACCACTTTATGGCTACACCTTC. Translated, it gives CAWSVMQAIPLYGYTF.

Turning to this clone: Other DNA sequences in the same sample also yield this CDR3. Here the CDR3 DNA reads TGTGCCAGCAGCCCATCCTACGAGCAGTACTTC. Residues: CASSPSYEQYF. V and J are TRBV12-3 or TRBV12-4 and TRBJ2-7; D is ambiguous. The CDR3 has 11 amino acids. The V gene lost 6 bases and the J gene lost 1 base, with 4 bases spanning the gap.

The CDR3 DNA sequence: TGTGCCAGCACCCCCGGGGGGACTGGAAACACCATATATTTT. Residues: CASTPGGTGNTIYF. The chain has TRBV28 and TRBJ1-3; tentatively, D is TRBD1 (5 bases). This CDR3 contains 14 residues. Looked up from germline, CDR1 is MDHEN and CDR2 is SYDVKM. The germline V and J ends were trimmed by 7 bases and 2 bases, with 12 bases remaining between them. Full variable domain (missing parts from reference TRBV28 and TRBJ1-3): DVKVTQSSRYLVKRTGEKVFLECVQDMDHENMFWYRQDPGLGLRLIYFSYDVKMKEKGDIPEGYSVSREKKERFSLILESASTNQTSMYLCASTPGGTGNTIYFGEGSWLTVV.

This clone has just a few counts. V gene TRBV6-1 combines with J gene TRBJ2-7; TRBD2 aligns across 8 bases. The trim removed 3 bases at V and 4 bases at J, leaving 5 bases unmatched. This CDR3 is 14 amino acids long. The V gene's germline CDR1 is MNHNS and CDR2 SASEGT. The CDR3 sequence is CASSDRGGRYEQYF. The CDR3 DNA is TGTGCCAGCAGTGATCGGGGGGGCCGGTACGAGCAGTACTTC.